Listed here is a single TCR beta chain. V lost 8 bases and J lost 2; bases outside the gene matches: 10. This CDR3 comprises 16 residues. Germline CDR1 MDHEN, CDR2 SYDVKM. The sample is drawn from a study of blood T cells in healthy people across ages. For the second PCR, which ran for roughly 7 to 11 cycles, a sample-barcoded 5' primer and a J-beta primer mix were used. TCRdb reanalysed the 5' RACE reads using MiXCR and keeps one entry per CDR3 protein. The top ten clones hold approximately 4% of a sample with about 720,000 distinct CDR3 sequences, around 25% of them seen once. These sequences were also reported in another study, on T cells of mothers and their children. From that paper: Reads recorded for TCR beta CDR3 numbered over 9 million per mother and roughly 3 million per child.

The V and J genes are TRBV28 and TRBJ2-3; 10 bases match TRBD1. Sequencing was carried out using blood. This clonotype was obtained from a boy younger than 18 in good health. The DNA of the CDR3 is TGTGCCAGCCCGGCCTCTGGGACAGGGGACACAGATACGCAGTATTTT. This gives the protein CASPASGTGDTDTQYF.